These 20 T cell receptor beta chains share one sample of origin, sequenced in a study of blood T cell repertoires in COVID-19. The assay was immunoSEQ multiplex PCR, and TCRdb's table has in-frame clones only and misses some. The sample shows fewer than 300,000 clones, about 80% of them seen only once. Sequencing was done on a sample of peripheral blood. The source of these receptors is a person between 65 and 79 years old with COVID-19, enrolled during active disease.

This chain links TRBV7-6 with TRBJ2-3; 9 bases map to TRBD2. The germline CDR1 and CDR2 sequences are SGHVS and FNYEAQ. This CDR3 is built from 18 residues. The J segment lost 5 bases and the V segment lost 5 bases, leaving 17 bases of the junction unmatched. The CDR3 here is CASSPRGAGGFRIDTQYF. CDR3 DNA sequence: TGTGCCAGCAGCCCCCGGGGGGCGGGAGGGTTCAGGATAGATACGCAGTATTTT.

The gene calls are TRBV28 and TRBJ2-7; TRBD1 matches 7 bases. This CDR3 is built from 15 residues. J was trimmed by 2 bases and V by 6 bases; bases with no gene match: 10. Germline V gene sequence: CDR1 MDHEN, CDR2 SYDVKM. The CDR3 coding sequence is TGTGCCAGCAGCTCTCCGGGACAGAGAGCCTACGAGCAGTACTTC. Its protein product is CASSSPGQRAYEQYF.

This sequence joins TRBV19 and TRBJ2-3, with 10 bases aligning to TRBD1. The germline V gene encodes CDR1 LNHDA and CDR2 SQIVND (reference sequence). The V segment lost 5 bases and the J segment 4 bases; nucleotides outside the gene matches: 3. The CDR3 extends over 14 amino acids. The CDR3: CASSGGTGADTQYF. CDR3 sequence (DNA): TGTGCCAGTAGTGGGGGGACAGGGGCAGATACGCAGTATTTT.

Remarks on this clone: Germline is not matched at one junction end, which may reflect a read error. This chain links TRBV7-6 with TRBJ2-1, with D possibly TRBD2 on 5 matching bases. Per germline, CDR1 SGHVS and CDR2 FNYEAQ. There are 16 residues in the CDR3. The CDR3 protein is CASSSWALSGLNEEFF. The DNA of the CDR3 is TGTGCCAGCAGCTCTTGGGCCCTCAGCGGACTCAATGAGGAGTTCTTC.

As regards this clone: One end of the junction fails to match germline, which may point to a read error. The chain recombines TRBV5-6 with TRBJ1-1; D might be TRBD1 (6 bases). The CDR3 spans 15 residues. CDR1 and CDR2 from the germline V gene are SGHDT and YYEEEE. As DNA, the CDR3 is TGTGCCAGCAACCCCCGAGCCAGGGGTCACACCGCGTGGGTCTTT. Translation: CASNPRARGHTAWVF.

The V call is TRBV7-2, the J call TRBJ2-7; D gene uncertain. V lost 3 bases and J 6 bases, leaving 24 bases between the germline ends. The CDR3 spans 17 residues. Germline CDR1 is SGHTA and CDR2 is FQGNSA. The CDR3 nucleotides are TGTGCCAGCAGCTTGTCTCCCCGGGTGAGCCCCCTGGGCGAGCAGTACTTC. It specifies CASSLSPRVSPLGEQYF.

The rearrangement links TRBV7-3 to TRBJ2-3; 10 bases map to TRBD1. Germline V gives CDR1 SGHTA, CDR2 FQGTGA. The CDR3 extends over 17 amino acids. Trimming took 1 base from V and 3 from J; bases not matched to a gene: 7. The CDR3 sequence: CASSLNGRDRGTDTQYF. The CDR3 DNA follows: TGTGCCAGCAGCTTAAATGGCCGGGACAGGGGAACAGATACGCAGTATTTT. The entire variable domain, with the rest obtained from reference TRBV7-3 and TRBJ2-3, is as follows: GAGVSQTPSNKVTEKGKYVELRCDPISGHTALYWYRQSLGQGPEFLIYFQGTGAADDSGLPNDRFFAVRPEGSVSTLKIQRTERGDSAVYLCASSLNGRDRGTDTQYFGPGTRLTVL.

The chain employs TRBV10-3 and TRBJ2-1; TRBD2 aligns across 12 bases. There are 16 residues in the CDR3. J lost 10 bases, V lost 6 bases, and 13 bases had no gene match. Germline V gene lookup returns CDR1 ENHRY and CDR2 SYGVKD. DNA for the CDR3: TGTGCCATCAGGGAGGGGTCGACTAGCGGGGGCTGGGAGCAGTTCTTC. As protein: CAIREGSTSGGWEQFF.

This chain links TRBV5-4 with TRBJ2-4; TRBD2 agrees at 13 bases. CDR1 is SGHNT and CDR2 is YYREEE in the germline V gene (reference sequence). With 4 bases clipped from V and 6 bases from J, the junction kept 4 bases outside the gene matches. This CDR3 comprises 15 residues. CDR3 region: CASSKGLAGLNIQYF. CDR3 coding DNA: TGTGCCAGCAGCAAGGGACTAGCGGGATTAAACATTCAGTACTTC.

The chain uses TRBV11-1 and TRBJ2-2; D not certain. V lost 2 bases, J lost 7 bases, and 8 bases lay in between. The CDR3 loop spans 13 amino acids. Germline V lookup: CDR1 SGHAT, CDR2 FQDESV (reference sequence). In nucleotides, the CDR3 is TGTGCCAGCAGCTTAAATGAGGTCGGGGAGCTGTTTTTT. As protein: CASSLNEVGELFF.

This rearrangement joins TRBV7-3 to TRBJ1-5; no clear D gene. CDR3 length equals 13 residues. Between the trimmed V and J ends, which lost 5 bases and 6 bases, there was a span of 11 bases. Germline V gene sequence: CDR1 SGHTA, CDR2 FQGTGA. CDR3: CASSLTGGQPQHF. In DNA form, the CDR3 reads TGTGCCAGCAGCCTTACGGGAGGTCAGCCCCAGCATTTT.

The chain links TRBV28 to TRBJ1-2; TRBD1 is a possible D gene (5 bases). From germline, CDR1 is MDHEN and CDR2 SYDVKM. The CDR3 has 14 amino acids. V lost 1 base and J 9 bases, leaving 15 bases between the germline ends. The CDR3 region has the DNA TGTGCCAGCAGTTTATCGCAGGGCCCTTATCGCTACACCTTC. Its protein is CASSLSQGPYRYTF.

This clone was seen more than once but under ten times. In DNA form, the CDR3 reads TGCGCCAGCAGCGGGGGCGTCTACGAGCAGTACTTC. Protein product: CASSGGVYEQYF. The rearrangement uses TRBV5-1 and TRBJ2-7; TRBD1 is a possible D gene (6 bases). V was cut by 4 bases and J by 3 bases, with 8 bases left in between. Germline CDR1 reads SGHRS; CDR2 reads YFSETQ. The CDR3 has 12 amino acids.

The chain uses TRBV5-6 and TRBJ2-1, with D perhaps being TRBD1 or TRBD2 (6 bases each). The germline V gene encodes CDR1 SGHDT and CDR2 YYEEEE. The CDR3 totals 17 residues. The germline V and J ends were trimmed by 4 bases and 8 bases, with 25 bases remaining between them. The CDR3 nucleotides are TGTGCCAGCAGCCTGGGGGGCGGCGGACCTACTCTCCATGAGCAGTTCTTC. Amino acids: CASSLGGGGPTLHEQFF.

This chain uses TRBV19 with TRBJ1-4; D is undetermined. The CDR3 is 11 amino acids. With 6 bases removed from V and 10 bases from J, the gap between germline ends came to 9 bases. Germline values: CDR1 LNHDA, CDR2 SQIVND (reference sequence). CDR3 in DNA: TGTGCCAGTAGGTACTTTCCAAAACTGTTTTTT. Translating gives CASRYFPKLFF.

The chain uses TRBV6-5 and TRBJ2-4; 13 bases match TRBD2. Germline CDR1 and CDR2: MNHEY and SVGAGI. CDR3 length equals 16 residues. The J segment lost 8 bases and the V segment lost 3 bases, leaving 7 bases of the junction unmatched. CDR3 coding DNA: TGTGCCAGCAGTTATGGACTAGCGGGAGTATCAGACATTCAGTACTTC. It translates to CASSYGLAGVSDIQYF.

The chain uses TRBV9 and TRBJ1-2; possibly TRBD1 for D (6 bases). Germline V gene sequence: CDR1 SGDLS, CDR2 YYNGEE. The length of the CDR3 is 17 residues. V lost 3 bases and J 5 bases, leaving 23 bases between the germline ends. In DNA form, the CDR3 reads TGTGCCAGCAGCGGGTTCACACGGGACACAGAGGTTTATGGCTACACCTTC. This codes for CASSGFTRDTEVYGYTF.

This chain connects TRBV19 to TRBJ1-2, with D uncertain. Germline CDR1 LNHDA, CDR2 SQIVND (reference sequence). V lost 4 bases and J lost 5, with 8 bases in between. The CDR3 runs to 12 residues. This CDR3 reads CASSNNVYGYTF. As DNA, the CDR3 is TGTGCCAGTAGTAACAACGTTTATGGCTACACCTTC.

This sequence joins TRBV7-8 and TRBJ2-5; 8 nucleotides align to TRBD1. Germline V gene data show CDR1 as SGHVS and CDR2 as FQNEAQ. This CDR3 has 13 amino acids. Trimming cost V 5 bases and J 7 bases; bases outside gene matches: 6. The CDR3 loop reads CASSPGTGGTQYF. CDR3 sequence (DNA): TGTGCCAGCAGCCCCGGGACAGGCGGGACCCAGTACTTC.

The V and J genes are TRBV14 and TRBJ2-5; D is ambiguous. Per the germline V gene, CDR1 is SGHDN and CDR2 is FVKESK. CDR3 length equals 12 residues. Trimming stripped 1 base from V and 7 bases from J, with 7 bases between. The CDR3 sequence is CASSQVPGTQYF. The CDR3 DNA is TGTGCCAGCAGCCAAGTTCCGGGGACCCAGTACTTC.